What follows describes a single T cell receptor (beta chain). The table lists this clonotype with a few counts. The target of this receptor is not known. It has no much larger one-base neighbor in the sample; base qualities were not kept. The protocol used for the library was RT-PCR. Sequencing relied on an Illumina HiSeq 2500. TCRdb trimmed public reads at Q25 via fastp, called clones via MiXCR and kept in-frame beta chains. Each entry merges the rows of one CDR3 protein and shows their most common DNA and genes. Present in this sample are hundreds of thousands of distinct CDR3 sequences, about an eighth of which were seen just once. The top ten clonotypes cover under 15% of the sample. The sample belongs to a study of response to subunit inactivated influenza vaccine (dated by TCRdb to the late 2010s). Study-level background: To follow how T cells responded to a trivalent subunit inactivated influenza vaccine, the researchers relied on deep quantitative profiling of the T cell receptor repertoire.

Sequences DFQATT (CDR1) and SNEGSKA (CDR2) are obtained from the germline V gene (reference sequence). V sheds 6 bases and J sheds 0 bases, leaving 14 bases between their ends. Including cysteine and phenylalanine, the CDR3 has 14 amino acids. The retained sequence is limited to the CDR3, 42 bases, with the frame set at the first base. The time point label, read with the paper, signifies: more than 40 days after influenza vaccine administration. Overall results and qualifications from the work: The authors suggested that each seasonal influenza vaccination may recruit only a limited number of new T cells.

The V gene is TRBV20-1 and the J gene is TRBJ1-1, with a weak D call of TRBD1 (5 bases match). The TCR was taken from a man aged 50 to 59 who received an inactivated influenza vaccine. Donor details come from another sample of the same person, matched by shared clones. The sequencing used PBMCs from blood, collected about 40 days after vaccination. CDR3 region: CSAMSGTLNTEAFF. The DNA reads TGCAGTGCCATGTCGGGGACGTTGAACACTGAAGCTTTCTTT.